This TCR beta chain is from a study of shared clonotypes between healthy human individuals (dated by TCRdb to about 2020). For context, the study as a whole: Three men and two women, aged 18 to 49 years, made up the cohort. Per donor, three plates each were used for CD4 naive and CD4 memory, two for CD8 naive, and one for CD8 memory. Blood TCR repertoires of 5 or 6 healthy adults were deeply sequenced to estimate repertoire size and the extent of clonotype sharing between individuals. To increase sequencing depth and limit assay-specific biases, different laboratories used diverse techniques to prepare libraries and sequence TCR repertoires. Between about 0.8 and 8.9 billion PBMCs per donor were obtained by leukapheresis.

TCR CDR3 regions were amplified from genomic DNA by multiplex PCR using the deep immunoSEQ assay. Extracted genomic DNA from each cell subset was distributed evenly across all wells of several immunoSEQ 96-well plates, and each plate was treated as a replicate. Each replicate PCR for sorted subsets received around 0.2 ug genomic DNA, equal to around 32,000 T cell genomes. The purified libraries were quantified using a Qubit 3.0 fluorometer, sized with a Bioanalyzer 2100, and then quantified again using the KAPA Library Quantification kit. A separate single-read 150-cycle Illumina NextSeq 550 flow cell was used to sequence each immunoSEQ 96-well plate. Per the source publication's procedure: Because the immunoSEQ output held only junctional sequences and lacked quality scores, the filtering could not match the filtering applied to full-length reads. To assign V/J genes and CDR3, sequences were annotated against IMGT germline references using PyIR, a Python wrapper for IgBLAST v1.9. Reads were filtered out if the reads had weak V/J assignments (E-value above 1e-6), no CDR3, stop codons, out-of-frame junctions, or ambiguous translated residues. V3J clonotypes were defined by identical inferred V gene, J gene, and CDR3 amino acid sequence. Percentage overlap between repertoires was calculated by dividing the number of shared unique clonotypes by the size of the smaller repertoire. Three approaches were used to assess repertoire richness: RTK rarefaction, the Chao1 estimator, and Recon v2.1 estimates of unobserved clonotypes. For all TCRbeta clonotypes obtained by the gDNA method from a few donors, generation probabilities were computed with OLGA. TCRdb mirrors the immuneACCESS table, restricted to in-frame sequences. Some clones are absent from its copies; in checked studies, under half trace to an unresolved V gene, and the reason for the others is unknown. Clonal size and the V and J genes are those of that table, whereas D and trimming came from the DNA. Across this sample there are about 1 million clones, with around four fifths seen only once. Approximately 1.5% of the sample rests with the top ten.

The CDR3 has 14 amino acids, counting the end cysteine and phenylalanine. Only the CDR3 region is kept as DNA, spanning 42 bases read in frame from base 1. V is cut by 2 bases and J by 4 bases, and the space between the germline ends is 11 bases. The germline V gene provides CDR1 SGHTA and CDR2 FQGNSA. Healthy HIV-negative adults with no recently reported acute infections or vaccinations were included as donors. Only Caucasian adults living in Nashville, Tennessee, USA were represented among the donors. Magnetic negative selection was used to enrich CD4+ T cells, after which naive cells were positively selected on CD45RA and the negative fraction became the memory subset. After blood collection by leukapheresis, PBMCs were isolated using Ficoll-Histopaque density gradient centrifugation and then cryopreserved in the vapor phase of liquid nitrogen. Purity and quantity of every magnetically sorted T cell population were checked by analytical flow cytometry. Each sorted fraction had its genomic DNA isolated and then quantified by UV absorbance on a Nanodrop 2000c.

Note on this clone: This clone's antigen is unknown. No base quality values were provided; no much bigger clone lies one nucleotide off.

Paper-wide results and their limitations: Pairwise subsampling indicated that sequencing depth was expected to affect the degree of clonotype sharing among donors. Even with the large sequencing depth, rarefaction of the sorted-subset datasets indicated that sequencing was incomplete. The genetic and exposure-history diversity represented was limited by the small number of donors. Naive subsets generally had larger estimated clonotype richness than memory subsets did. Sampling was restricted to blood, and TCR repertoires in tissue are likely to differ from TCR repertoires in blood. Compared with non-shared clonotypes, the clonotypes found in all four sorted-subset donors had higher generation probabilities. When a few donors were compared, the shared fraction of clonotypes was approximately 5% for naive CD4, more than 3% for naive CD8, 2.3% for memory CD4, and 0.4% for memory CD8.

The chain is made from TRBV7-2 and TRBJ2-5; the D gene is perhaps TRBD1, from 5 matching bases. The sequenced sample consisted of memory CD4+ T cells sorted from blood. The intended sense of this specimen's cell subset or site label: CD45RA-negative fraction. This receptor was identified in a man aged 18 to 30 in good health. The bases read TGTGCCAGCAGCTTAACCAGGGCCCCAGAGACCCAGTACTTC. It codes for CASSLTRAPETQYF.